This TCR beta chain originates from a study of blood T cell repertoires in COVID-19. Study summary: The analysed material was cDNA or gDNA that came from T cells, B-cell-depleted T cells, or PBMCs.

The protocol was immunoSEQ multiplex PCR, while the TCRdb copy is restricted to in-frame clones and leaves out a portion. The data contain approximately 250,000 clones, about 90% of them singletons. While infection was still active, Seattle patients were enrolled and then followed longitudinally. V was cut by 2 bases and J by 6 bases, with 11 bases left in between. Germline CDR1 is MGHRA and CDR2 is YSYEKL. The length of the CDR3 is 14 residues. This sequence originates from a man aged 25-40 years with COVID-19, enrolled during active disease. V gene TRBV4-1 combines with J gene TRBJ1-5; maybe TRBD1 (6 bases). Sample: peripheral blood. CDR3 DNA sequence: TGCGCCAGCAGCCAACCACAGGGATCTCAGCCCCAGCATTTT. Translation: CASSQPQGSQPQHF.